These T cell receptor beta chains were read from a single sample in a study of blood T cell repertoires in COVID-19. TCRdb's copy holds only in-frame clones and misses some; the assay was immunoSEQ multiplex PCR. Of around 300,000 clones in the sample, 90% were seen once. The material sequenced was peripheral blood. The receptor source for this set is a woman between 35 and 50 years old with COVID-19, enrolled during active disease. CDR3s include the opening cysteine and the closing phenylalanine or tryptophan. The D gene is left open where the match is weak. Only part of the rows carry a size: once, few, many, or a class if the clone is expanded.

j_call clone_size d_call v_call cdr3_nt cdr3_aa
TRBJ1-1 NA NA TRBV9 TGTGCCAGCAGCGCCCTGGGAGGGGCCGCCGCAGGATACGCTGAAGCTTTCTTT CASSALGGAAAGYAEAFF
TRBJ2-5 once NA TRBV6-6 TGTGCCAGCATCTCCCCTTCGGGGACCCAGTACTTC CASISPSGTQYF
TRBJ1-2 once NA TRBV9 TGTGCCAGCAGCGTAGGGGGCCCGGCTGGCTACACCTTC CASSVGGPAGYTF
TRBJ1-1 NA TRBD1 TRBV5-1 TGCGCCAGCAGCTTGGGTCCGAGACAGGGGTTGGCCACTGAAGCTTTCTTT CASSLGPRQGLATEAFF
TRBJ1-3 NA TRBD1 TRBV28 TGTGCCAGCAGTTTACTGGGACAGGTCACCATATATTTT CASSLLGQVTIYF
TRBJ2-7 NA TRBD1 TRBV2 TGTGCCAGCAGCCCGACAGGGTTCGGCGCCTACGAGCAGTACTTC CASSPTGFGAYEQYF
TRBJ1-2 NA TRBD1 TRBV5-6 TGTGCCAGCAGCTTGGGTTACTCTGGGACAGCTTATGGCTACACCTTC CASSLGYSGTAYGYTF
TRBJ2-5 NA NA TRBV5-1 TGCGCCAGCAACTCAAAAACGGGTGGAGAGACCCAGTACTTC CASNSKTGGETQYF
TRBJ2-5 NA NA TRBV24-1 TGTGCCACCAGTGAGGCGGACGGTACGGGGGAGACCCAGTACTTC CATSEADGTGETQYF
TRBJ1-3 once NA TRBV9 TGTGCCAGCAGCGTAGAAAGCGGAAACACCATATATTTT CASSVESGNTIYF
TRBJ2-1 NA NA TRBV10-2 TGCGCCAGCAGTGCGCCTAGCAGAGGGAATGAGCAGTTCTTC CASSAPSRGNEQFF
TRBJ1-6 NA NA TRBV9 TGTGCCAGCAGCGCACCGGGACTAGATAATTCACCCCTCCACTTT CASSAPGLDNSPLHF
TRBJ1-4 NA TRBD1 TRBV2 TGTGCCAGCAGTTCGCAGGGGGTGGGTGAAAAACTGTTTTTT CASSSQGVGEKLFF
TRBJ1-1 NA NA TRBV6-5 TGTGCCAGCAGAGAGGTGGATTTGAACACTGAAGCTTTCTTT CASREVDLNTEAFF
TRBJ1-2 NA TRBD1 TRBV6-5 TGTGCCAGCAGTTACTCGGACAGGGCGGGGGGCTACACCTTC CASSYSDRAGGYTF
TRBJ2-7 NA TRBD1 TRBV28 TGTGCCAGCAGTATCGCCGGGACAGGATCCTACGAGCAGTACTTC CASSIAGTGSYEQYF
TRBJ1-3 NA NA TRBV5-1 TGCGCCAGCAGCTTGGCCCCCGGAAAGATTGGAGCTTCTGGAAACACCATATATTTT CASSLAPGKIGASGNTIYF
TRBJ2-2 NA TRBD1 TRBV19 TGTGCCAGTAGTGACAGGGGGCGCTTTGGCGGGGAGCTGTTTTTT CASSDRGRFGGELFF
TRBJ1-3 NA NA TRBV30 TGTGCCTGGAGTAGGCAGGGCTATAGAAACACCATATATTTT CAWSRQGYRNTIYF
TRBJ2-2 NA TRBD1 TRBV6-5 TGTGCCAGCAAGGGACAGGGGGACACCGGGGAGCTGTTTTTT CASKGQGDTGELFF
TRBJ1-4 NA TRBD1 TRBV12-5 TGTGCTAGTGGTTCCTTAAGTTTCGACAGGGGCGATCCCCACACGAATGAAAAACTGTTTTTT CASGSLSFDRGDPHTNEKLFF
TRBJ1-2 NA TRBD1 TRBV29-1 TGCAGCGGCTCGGGACAGGGGACTTATGGCTACACCTTC CSGSGQGTYGYTF
TRBJ1-1 NA TRBD1 TRBV7-9 TGTGCCAGCAGCTTGGGGGACAGGGACTACACTGAAGCTTTCTTT CASSLGDRDYTEAFF